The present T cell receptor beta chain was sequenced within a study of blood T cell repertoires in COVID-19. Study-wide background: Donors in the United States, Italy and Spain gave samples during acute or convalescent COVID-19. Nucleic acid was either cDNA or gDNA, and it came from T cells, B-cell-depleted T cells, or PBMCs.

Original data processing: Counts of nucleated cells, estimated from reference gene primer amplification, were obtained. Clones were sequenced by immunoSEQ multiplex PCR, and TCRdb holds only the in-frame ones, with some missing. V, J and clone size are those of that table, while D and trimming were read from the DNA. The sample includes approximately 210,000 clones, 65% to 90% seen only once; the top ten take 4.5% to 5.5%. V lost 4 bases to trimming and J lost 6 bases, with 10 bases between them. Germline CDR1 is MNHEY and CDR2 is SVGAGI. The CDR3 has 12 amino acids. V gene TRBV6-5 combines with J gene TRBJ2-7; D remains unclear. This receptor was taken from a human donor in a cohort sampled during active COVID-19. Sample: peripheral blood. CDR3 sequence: CASSSWLSEQYF. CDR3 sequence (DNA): TGTGCCAGCAGTTCCTGGCTCTCCGAGCAGTACTTC.